A selection of T cell receptor beta chains follows, all from one sample in a study of blood T cells in healthy people across ages. From the 5' RACE reads, TCRdb called clonotypes with MiXCR, one entry per CDR3 protein. This table holds 700,000 to 900,000 distinct CDR3 sequences, about 26% found once. These data were also reused for a study on T cells of mothers and their children.

The sample consisted of blood. Every receptor here comes from a boy aged 10-17 years in good health. The CDR3 runs from the conserved cysteine through the conserved F or W. The D gene is left open where the match is weak. The size field is filled for only some rows; it gives once, few, many or a size class.

v_call	j_call	d_call	clone_size	cdr3_aa	cdr3_nt
TRBV28	TRBJ2-7	TRBD1	many	CASRGAGTVYEQYF	TGTGCCAGCAGGGGAGCCGGGACAGTCTACGAGCAGTACTTC
TRBV7-9	TRBJ1-2	TRBD1	.	CASRPDRSWGYSYTF	TGTGCCAGCAGACCGGACAGGTCCTGGGGCTACAGCTACACCTTC
TRBV2	TRBJ2-7	.	.	CASSEMVWGDSYEQYF	TGTGCCAGCAGTGAAATGGTGTGGGGGGACTCCTACGAGCAGTACTTC
TRBV10-3	TRBJ2-5	TRBD1	.	CATAGTGQETQYF	TGTGCCACTGCCGGGACAGGACAAGAGACCCAGTACTTC
TRBV29-1	TRBJ2-1	TRBD1	.	CSVDAGTAHNEQFF	TGCAGCGTGGATGCCGGGACAGCACACAATGAGCAGTTCTTC
TRBV4-1	TRBJ2-1	TRBD2	.	CASSQEGIASGGAREQFF	TGCGCCAGCAGCCAAGAGGGGATAGCGAGCGGGGGGGCTAGGGAGCAGTTCTTC
TRBV12-3/TRBV12-4	TRBJ1-1	.	.	CASSSNGNTEAFF	TGTGCCAGCAGTTCAAACGGGAACACTGAAGCTTTCTTT
TRBV27	TRBJ1-5	.	.	CASSLFWVPTSNQPQHF	TGTGCCAGCAGTTTATTTTGGGTCCCCACCAGTAATCAGCCCCAGCATTTT
TRBV3-1	TRBJ2-2	.	few	CASSSGSAGELFF	TGTGCCAGCAGCTCAGGGTCCGCCGGGGAGCTGTTTTTT
TRBV4-1	TRBJ2-1	.	.	CASSQDRASEQFF	TGCGCCAGCAGCCAAGATCGAGCGAGTGAGCAGTTCTTC
TRBV28	TRBJ2-1	TRBD1	.	CASRPGGGSYNEQFF	TGTGCCAGCAGACCAGGGGGCGGCTCCTACAATGAGCAGTTCTTC
TRBV14	TRBJ2-3	.	.	CASSQRTGLLHTDTQYF	TGTGCCAGCAGCCAGAGAACGGGACTCCTACACACAGATACGCAGTATTTT
TRBV5-1	TRBJ2-2	TRBD1	.	CASSLDGQGATGELFF	TGCGCCAGCAGCTTGGATGGTCAGGGGGCCACCGGGGAGCTGTTTTTT
TRBV7-2	TRBJ1-2	.	.	CASSLVSGPDGYTF	TGTGCCAGCAGCTTAGTATCGGGCCCGGATGGCTACACCTTC
TRBV2	TRBJ2-5	.	few	CASSEIGGDQTQYF	TGTGCCAGCAGTGAAATAGGGGGGGATCAGACCCAGTACTTC
TRBV24-1	TRBJ2-5	.	.	CATSDLRDPQETQYF	TGTGCCACCAGTGATCTCCGAGATCCCCAAGAGACCCAGTACTTC
TRBV12-3/TRBV12-4	TRBJ2-2	TRBD2	few	CASSSVSGGTGELFF	TGTGCCAGCAGCTCCGTGTCGGGGGGTACCGGGGAGCTGTTTTTT
TRBV4-1	TRBJ2-1	TRBD2	many	CASSQRVPYSSGLSNEQFF	TGCGCCAGCAGCCAACGAGTTCCATATAGTAGCGGGCTAAGCAATGAGCAGTTCTTC
TRBV12-3/TRBV12-4	TRBJ1-4	TRBD1	.	CASSLWAGDSGFF	TGTGCCAGCAGTTTATGGGCCGGGGACAGTGGGTTTTTT
TRBV7-9	TRBJ1-5	.	.	CASSLASGSWSNQPQHF	TGTGCCAGCAGCTTAGCGAGTGGGAGTTGGAGCAATCAGCCCCAGCATTTT
TRBV7-9	TRBJ1-1	.	.	CASSSGQGKVNTEAFF	TGTGCCAGCAGCTCGGGGCAGGGGAAGGTGAACACTGAAGCTTTCTTT
TRBV5-1	TRBJ1-2	TRBD1	.	CASGFGTVPGYTF	TGCGCCAGCGGCTTCGGGACAGTTCCGGGCTACACCTTC
TRBV4-1	TRBJ2-7	.	.	CASSQDRTGVLAYEQYF	TGCGCCAGCAGCCAAGATAGGACGGGGGTCTTAGCCTACGAGCAGTACTTC
TRBV6-1	TRBJ2-5	.	once	CAMGQRETQYF	TGTGCCATGGGGCAGCGGGAGACCCAGTACTTC
TRBV15	TRBJ2-7	TRBD1	.	CATSSVSTGGLCEQYF	TGTGCCACCAGCAGCGTATCGACAGGGGGCCTCTGCGAGCAGTACTTC
TRBV7-8	TRBJ2-3	TRBD2	.	CASSLELAGVTDTQYF	TGTGCCAGCAGCTTAGAACTAGCGGGTGTCACAGATACGCAGTATTTT
TRBV7-8	TRBJ2-2	TRBD1	.	CASSVNRGYTGELFF	TGTGCCAGCAGCGTGAACAGGGGATACACCGGGGAGCTGTTTTTT
TRBV6-1	TRBJ2-7	TRBD1	.	CASSERAGGYEQYF	TGTGCCAGCAGTGAACGTGCAGGGGGCTACGAGCAGTACTTC
TRBV9	TRBJ1-4	.	.	CASSPTGTDYEKLFF	TGTGCCAGCAGCCCTACCGGGACCGATTATGAAAAACTGTTTTTT
TRBV6-1	TRBJ1-1	.	once	CASNPWGPEAFF	TGTGCCAGCAATCCCTGGGGCCCTGAAGCTTTCTTT
TRBV10-2	TRBJ1-5	.	.	CASSAWRGVDSNQPQHF	TGCGCCAGCAGTGCCTGGAGGGGAGTAGATAGCAATCAGCCCCAGCATTTT
TRBV10-3	TRBJ2-5	.	.	CAISESNGQETQYF	TGTGCCATCAGTGAGTCAAACGGACAAGAGACCCAGTACTTC